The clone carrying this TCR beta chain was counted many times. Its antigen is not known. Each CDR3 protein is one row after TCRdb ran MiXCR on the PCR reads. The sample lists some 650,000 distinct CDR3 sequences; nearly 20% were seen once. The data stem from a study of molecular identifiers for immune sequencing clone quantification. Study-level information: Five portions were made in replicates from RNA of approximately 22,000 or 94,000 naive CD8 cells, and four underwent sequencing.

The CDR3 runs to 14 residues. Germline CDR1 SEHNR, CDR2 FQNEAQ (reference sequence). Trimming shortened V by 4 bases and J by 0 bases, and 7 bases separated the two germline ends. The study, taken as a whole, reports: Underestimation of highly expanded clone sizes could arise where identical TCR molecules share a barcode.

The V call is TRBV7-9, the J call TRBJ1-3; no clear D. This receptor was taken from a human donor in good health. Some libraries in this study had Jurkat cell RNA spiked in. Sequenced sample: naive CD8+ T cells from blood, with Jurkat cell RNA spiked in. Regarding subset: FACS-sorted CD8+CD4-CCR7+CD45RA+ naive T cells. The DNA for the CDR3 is TGTGCCAGCAGCTCCACAGACTCTGGAAACACCATATATTTT. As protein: CASSSTDSGNTIYF.